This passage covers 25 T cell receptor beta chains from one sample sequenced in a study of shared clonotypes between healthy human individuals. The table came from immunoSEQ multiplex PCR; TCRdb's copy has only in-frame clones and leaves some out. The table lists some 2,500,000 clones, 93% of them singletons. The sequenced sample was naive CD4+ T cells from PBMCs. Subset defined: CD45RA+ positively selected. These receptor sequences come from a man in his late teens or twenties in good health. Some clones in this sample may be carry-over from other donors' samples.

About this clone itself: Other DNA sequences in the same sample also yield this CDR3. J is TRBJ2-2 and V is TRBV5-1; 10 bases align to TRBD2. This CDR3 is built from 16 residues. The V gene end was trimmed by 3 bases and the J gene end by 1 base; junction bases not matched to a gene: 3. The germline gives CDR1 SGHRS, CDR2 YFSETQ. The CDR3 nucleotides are TGCGCCAGCAGCTGGACTAGCGGAGGGAACACCGGGGAGCTGTTTTTT. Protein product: CASSWTSGGNTGELFF. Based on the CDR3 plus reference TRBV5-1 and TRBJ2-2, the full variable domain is KAGVTQTPRYLIKTRGQQVTLSCSPISGHRSVSWYQQTPGQGLQFLFEYFSETQRNKGNFPGRFSGRQFSNSRSEMNVSTLELGDSALYLCASSWTSGGNTGELFFGEGSRLTVL.

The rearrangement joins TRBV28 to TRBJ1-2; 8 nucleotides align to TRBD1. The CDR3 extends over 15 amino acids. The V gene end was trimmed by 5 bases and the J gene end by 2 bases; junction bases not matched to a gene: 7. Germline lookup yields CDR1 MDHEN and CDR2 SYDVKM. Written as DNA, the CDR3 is TGTGCCAGCAGTCGCGATCGGACAGGGAACTATGGCTACACCTTC. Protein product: CASSRDRTGNYGYTF.

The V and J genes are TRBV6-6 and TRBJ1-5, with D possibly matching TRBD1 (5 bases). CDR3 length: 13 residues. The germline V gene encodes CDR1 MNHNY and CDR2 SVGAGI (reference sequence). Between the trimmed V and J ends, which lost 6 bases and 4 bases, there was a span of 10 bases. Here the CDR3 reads CASSPDRNQPQHF. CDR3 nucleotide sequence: TGTGCCAGCAGCCCCGACAGAAATCAGCCCCAGCATTTT.

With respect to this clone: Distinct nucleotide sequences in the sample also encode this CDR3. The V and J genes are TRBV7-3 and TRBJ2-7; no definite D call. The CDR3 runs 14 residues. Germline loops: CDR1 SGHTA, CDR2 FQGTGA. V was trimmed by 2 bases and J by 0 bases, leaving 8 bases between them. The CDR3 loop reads CASSLGPASYEQYF. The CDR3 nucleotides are TGTGCCAGCAGCTTAGGGCCAGCCTCCTACGAGCAGTACTTC. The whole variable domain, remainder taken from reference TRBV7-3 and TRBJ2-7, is GAGVSQTPSNKVTEKGKYVELRCDPISGHTALYWYRQSLGQGPEFLIYFQGTGAADDSGLPNDRFFAVRPEGSVSTLKIQRTERGDSAVYLCASSLGPASYEQYFGPGTRLTVT.

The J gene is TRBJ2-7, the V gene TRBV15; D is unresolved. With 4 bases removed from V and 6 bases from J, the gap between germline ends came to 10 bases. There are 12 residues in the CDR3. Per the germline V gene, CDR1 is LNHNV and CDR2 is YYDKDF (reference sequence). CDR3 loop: CATSNTLAEQYF. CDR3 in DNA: TGTGCCACCAGCAACACGCTCGCCGAGCAGTACTTC.

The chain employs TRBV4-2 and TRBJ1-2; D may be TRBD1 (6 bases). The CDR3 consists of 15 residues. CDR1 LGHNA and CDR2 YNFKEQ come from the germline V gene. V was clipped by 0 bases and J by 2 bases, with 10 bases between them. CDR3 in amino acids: CASSQDPGQNYGYTF. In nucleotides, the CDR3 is TGTGCCAGCAGCCAAGATCCAGGACAGAACTATGGCTACACCTTC.

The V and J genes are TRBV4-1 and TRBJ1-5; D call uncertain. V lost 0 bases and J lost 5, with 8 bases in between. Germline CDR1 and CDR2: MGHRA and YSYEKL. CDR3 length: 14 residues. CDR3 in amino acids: CASSQDALYQPQHF. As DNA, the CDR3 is TGCGCCAGCAGCCAAGATGCCCTTTATCAGCCCCAGCATTTT.

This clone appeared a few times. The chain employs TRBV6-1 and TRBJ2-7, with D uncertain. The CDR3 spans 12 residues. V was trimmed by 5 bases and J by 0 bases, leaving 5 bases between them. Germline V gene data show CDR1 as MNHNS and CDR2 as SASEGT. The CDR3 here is CASSMGSYEQYF. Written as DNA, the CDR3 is TGTGCCAGCAGTATGGGCTCCTACGAGCAGTACTTC.

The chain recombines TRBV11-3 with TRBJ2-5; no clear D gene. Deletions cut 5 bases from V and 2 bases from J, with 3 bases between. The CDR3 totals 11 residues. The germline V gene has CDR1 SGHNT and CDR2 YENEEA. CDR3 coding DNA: TGTGCCAGCAGCACGCAAGAGACCCAGTACTTC. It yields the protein CASSTQETQYF.

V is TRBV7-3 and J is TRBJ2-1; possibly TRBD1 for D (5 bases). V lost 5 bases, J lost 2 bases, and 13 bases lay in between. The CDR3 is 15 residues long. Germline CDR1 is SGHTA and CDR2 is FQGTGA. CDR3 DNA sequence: TGTGCCAGCAGCACCTCCAGGGAACCCTACAATGAGCAGTTCTTC. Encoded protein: CASSTSREPYNEQFF.

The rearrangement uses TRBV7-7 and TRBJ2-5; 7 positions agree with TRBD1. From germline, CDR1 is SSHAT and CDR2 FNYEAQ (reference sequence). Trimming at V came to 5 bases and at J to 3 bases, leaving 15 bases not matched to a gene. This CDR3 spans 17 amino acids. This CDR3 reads CASSLLRDREPKETQYF. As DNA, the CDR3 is TGTGCCAGCAGCCTACTCCGGGACAGAGAGCCCAAAGAGACCCAGTACTTC.

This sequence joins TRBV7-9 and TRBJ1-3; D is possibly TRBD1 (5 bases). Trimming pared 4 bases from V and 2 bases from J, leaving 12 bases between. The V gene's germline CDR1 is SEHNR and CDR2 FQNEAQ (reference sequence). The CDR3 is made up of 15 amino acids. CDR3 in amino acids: CASSSDRGTGNTIYF. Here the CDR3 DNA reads TGTGCCAGCAGCTCCGACAGAGGAACTGGAAACACCATATATTTT. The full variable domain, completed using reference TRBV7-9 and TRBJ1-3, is DTGVSQNPRHKITKRGQNVTFRCDPISEHNRLYWYRQTLGQGPEFLTYFQNEAQLEKSRLLSDRFSAERPKGSFSTLEIQRTEQGDSAMYLCASSSDRGTGNTIYFGEGSWLTVV.

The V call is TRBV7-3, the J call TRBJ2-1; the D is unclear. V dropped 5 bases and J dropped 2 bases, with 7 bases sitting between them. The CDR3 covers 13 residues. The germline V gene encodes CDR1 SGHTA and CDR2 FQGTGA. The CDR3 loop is CASSPIPYNEQFF. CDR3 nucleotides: TGTGCCAGCAGCCCGATTCCCTACAATGAGCAGTTCTTC.

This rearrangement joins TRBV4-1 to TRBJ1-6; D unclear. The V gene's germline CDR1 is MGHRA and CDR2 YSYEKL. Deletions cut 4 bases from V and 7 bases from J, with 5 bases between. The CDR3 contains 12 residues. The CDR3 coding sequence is TGCGCCAGCAGCCTTCCGAATTCACCCCTCCACTTT. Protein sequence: CASSLPNSPLHF.

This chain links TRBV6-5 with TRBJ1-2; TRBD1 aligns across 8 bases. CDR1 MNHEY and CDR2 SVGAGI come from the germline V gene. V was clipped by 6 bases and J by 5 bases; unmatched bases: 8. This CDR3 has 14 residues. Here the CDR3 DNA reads TGTGCCAGCAGACGGACAGGGCAGGGATATGGCTACACCTTC. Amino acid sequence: CASRRTGQGYGYTF.

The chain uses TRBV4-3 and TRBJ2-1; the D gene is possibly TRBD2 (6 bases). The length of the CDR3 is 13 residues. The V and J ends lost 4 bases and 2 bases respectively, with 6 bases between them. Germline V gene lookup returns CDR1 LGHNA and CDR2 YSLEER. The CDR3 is CASSRGTYNEQFF. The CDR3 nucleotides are TGCGCCAGCAGCCGCGGGACCTACAATGAGCAGTTCTTC.

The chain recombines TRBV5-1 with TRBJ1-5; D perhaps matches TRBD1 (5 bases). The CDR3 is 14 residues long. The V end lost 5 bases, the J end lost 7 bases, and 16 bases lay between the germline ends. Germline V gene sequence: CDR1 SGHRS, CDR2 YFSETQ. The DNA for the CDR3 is TGCGCCAGCAGTACCACGGTAGGGGACCAGCCCCAGCATTTT. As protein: CASSTTVGDQPQHF.

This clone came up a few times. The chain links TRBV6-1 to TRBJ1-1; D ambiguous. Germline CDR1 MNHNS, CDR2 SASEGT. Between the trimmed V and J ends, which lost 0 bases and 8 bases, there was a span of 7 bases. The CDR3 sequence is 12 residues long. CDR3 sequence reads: CASSEAGWEAFF. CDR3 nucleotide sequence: TGTGCCAGCAGTGAAGCGGGATGGGAAGCTTTCTTT.

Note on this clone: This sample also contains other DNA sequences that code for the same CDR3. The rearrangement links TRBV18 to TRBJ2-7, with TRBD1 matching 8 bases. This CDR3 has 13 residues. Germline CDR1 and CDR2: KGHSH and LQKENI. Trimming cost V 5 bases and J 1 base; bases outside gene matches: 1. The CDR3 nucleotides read TGTGCCAGCTCAAGGACAGGGTCCTACGAGCAGTACTTC. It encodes CASSRTGSYEQYF.

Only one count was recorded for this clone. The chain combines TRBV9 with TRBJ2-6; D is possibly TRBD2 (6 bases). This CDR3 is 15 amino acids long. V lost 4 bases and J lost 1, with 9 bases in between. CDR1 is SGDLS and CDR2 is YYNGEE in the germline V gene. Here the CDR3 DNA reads TGTGCCAGCAGCCAAGGGACTTCTGGGGCCAACGTCCTGACTTTC. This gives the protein CASSQGTSGANVLTF.

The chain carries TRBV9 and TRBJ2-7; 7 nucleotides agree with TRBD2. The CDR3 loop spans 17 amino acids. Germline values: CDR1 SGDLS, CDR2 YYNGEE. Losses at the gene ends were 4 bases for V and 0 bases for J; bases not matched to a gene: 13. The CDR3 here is CASSSRGEGPLSYEQYF. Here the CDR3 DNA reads TGTGCCAGCAGCTCCCGGGGGGAGGGGCCCCTCTCCTACGAGCAGTACTTC.

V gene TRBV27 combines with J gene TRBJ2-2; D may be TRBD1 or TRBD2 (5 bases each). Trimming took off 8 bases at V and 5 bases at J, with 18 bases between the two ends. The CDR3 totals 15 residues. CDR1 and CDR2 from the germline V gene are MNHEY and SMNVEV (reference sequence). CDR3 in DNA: TGTGCCAGCTCCAGAGGGCCAGGGTGGACCGGGGAGCTGTTTTTT. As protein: CASSRGPGWTGELFF.

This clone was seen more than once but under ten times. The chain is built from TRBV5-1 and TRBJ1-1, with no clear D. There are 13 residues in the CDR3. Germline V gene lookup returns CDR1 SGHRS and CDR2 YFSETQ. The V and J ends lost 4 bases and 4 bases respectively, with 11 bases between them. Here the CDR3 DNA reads TGCGCCAGCAGCGGGTATGCCAGCACTGAAGCTTTCTTT. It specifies CASSGYASTEAFF.

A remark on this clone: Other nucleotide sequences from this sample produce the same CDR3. CDR3 DNA: TGTGCCAGTAGTATAGGGGTTGAGACCCAGTACTTC. Translated: CASSIGVETQYF. V usage is TRBV19 and J usage is TRBJ2-5; D remains unclear. Germline V gives CDR1 LNHDA, CDR2 SQIVND (reference sequence). The CDR3 totals 12 residues. The V end was cut by 1 base, the J end by 5 bases, with 5 bases between.

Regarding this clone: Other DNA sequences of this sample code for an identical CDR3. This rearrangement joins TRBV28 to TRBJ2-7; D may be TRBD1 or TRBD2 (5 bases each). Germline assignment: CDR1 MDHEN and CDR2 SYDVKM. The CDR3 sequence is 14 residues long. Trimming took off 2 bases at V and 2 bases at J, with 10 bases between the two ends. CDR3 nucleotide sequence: TGTGCCAGCAGTTTAGGGGGAGTACCCTACGAGCAGTACTTC. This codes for CASSLGGVPYEQYF.